This T cell receptor beta chain came from a study of patients and donors after allogeneic stem cell transplantation. This clonotype was seen a handful of times. Trimming pared 1 base from V and 4 bases from J, leaving 14 bases between. The germline CDR1 and CDR2 sequences are DFQATT and SNEGSKA (reference sequence). This CDR3 is 14 amino acids long. TCRdb processed the RT-PCR reads anew with MiXCR; each CDR3 protein has one entry. The sample holds over 400,000 distinct CDR3 sequences; approximately 16% are singletons and the top ten take less than 8.5%. The source material was blood, either unsorted or a sorted T cell fraction (not recorded which). The chain couples TRBV20-1 to TRBJ2-7; TRBD2 is a possible D gene (6 bases). The TCR comes from a human donor who was either an allogeneic HSCT recipient or a stem cell or donor lymphocyte infusion donor (not recorded which). It is not recorded whose cells these are; they may come from a transplant donor. The DNA of the CDR3 is TGCAGTGCTAGAGGCGGCGGGAAAGGGTACGAGCAGTACTTC. Translating it yields CSARGGGKGYEQYF.